This T cell receptor (beta chain) was captured in a study of cytomegalovirus exposure and HLA in healthy donors. General study results and limits: It was reported that the classifier diagnosed cytomegalovirus status with high specificity and sensitivity in both the original and validation cohorts. CMV antigen specificity was confirmed in vitro for a few CMV-associated chains. The study listed around 150 cytomegalovirus-associated TCR beta chains.

The donors were part of the approximately 130-subject validation cohort, which stood apart from the roughly 680-subject first cohort. Here immunoSEQ multiplex PCR was the method, and the copy in TCRdb shows in-frame clones only, minus some. Of around 56,000 clones listed, nearly 90% are singletons. Concerning this clone: Its target is not known.

CDR1 is LNHDA, CDR2 SQIVND, per germline (reference sequence). This CDR3 has 13 amino acids. Trimming cost V 9 bases and J 8 bases; bases outside gene matches: 9. The receptor comes from a woman aged 18-35 years in good health and CMV-seronegative. The genes are TRBV19 and TRBJ1-5; 8 nucleotides line up with TRBD1. The sample was PBMCs. CDR3 sequence reads: CASNDRGREPQHF. CDR3 DNA sequence: TGTGCCAGCAACGACAGGGGCAGGGAGCCCCAGCATTTT.